This T cell receptor (beta chain) stems from a study of T cells expressing NK-cell markers. About the study: Researchers got TCR beta repertoires out of sorted CD3+CD56+NKG2C+, CD3+CD56+NKG2C- and CD3+CD56-NKG2C+ T cells. Whole-study results and caveats: A handful of donors showed these clonotypes also leading the CD3+CD56-NKG2C+ fraction.

As for this clonotype: Its cognate antigen is unknown.

Following a re-call of the 5' RACE reads, TCRdb has one entry per CDR3 protein and lacks DNA. Recorded for this sample: more than 20,000 distinct CDR3 sequences. This sequence originates from a man aged 18-69 years in good health. The specimen was blood T cells: a sorted CD56 or NKG2C T cell subset, CD4+ or CD8+ T cells, or bulk PBMC T cells (not recorded which).

CDR3 residues: CASSSPSGARTDTQYF. The genes are TRBV28 and TRBJ2-3; TCRdb proposes TRBD2, but this gene call is untestable without DNA. Per germline, CDR1 MDHEN and CDR2 SYDVKM. This CDR3 contains 16 residues.